Listed below are T cell receptor beta chains from one sample, sequenced in a study of T cells of healthy individuals. TCRdb processed the 5' RACE reads anew with MiXCR; each CDR3 protein has one entry. The table has 95,000 to 100,000 distinct CDR3 sequences, roughly 18% seen once. Source of these receptors: a human donor in good health. CDR3s include the opening cysteine and the closing phenylalanine or tryptophan. A D gene is named only where the DNA matches it firmly. Size tells how often a clone was seen (once, few, many) or the class of an expanded clone, and some rows leave it out.

J: TRBJ2-3
size: few
D: TRBD2
V: TRBV29-1
DNA: TGCAGCGTTAGCGGGAGTGGAGATACGCAGTATTTT
CDR3: CSVSGSGDTQYF

J: TRBJ2-7
size: NA
D: NA
V: TRBV28
DNA: TGTGCCAGCGGGCGCGGAGTTTACGAGCAGTACTTC
CDR3: CASGRGVYEQYF

J: TRBJ1-2
size: NA
D: NA
V: TRBV6-5
DNA: TGTGCCAGCAGTCGCGCCGGGCAGGCGAACTATGGCTACACCTTC
CDR3: CASSRAGQANYGYTF

J: TRBJ1-1
size: many
D: NA
V: TRBV11-3
DNA: TGTGCCAGCAGCTGGCAGGGGAGCACTGAAGCTTTCTTT
CDR3: CASSWQGSTEAFF

J: TRBJ2-7
size: few
D: NA
V: TRBV28
DNA: TGTGCCAGCAGCCGGATTCCCCCCCACGAGCAGTACTTC
CDR3: CASSRIPPHEQYF

J: TRBJ2-7
size: many
D: TRBD1
V: TRBV27
DNA: TGTGCCAGCAGCTCCAGGGGGACCTACGAGCAGTACTTC
CDR3: CASSSRGTYEQYF

J: TRBJ2-3
size: few
D: TRBD2
V: TRBV28
DNA: TGTGCCAGCGGTCCATTTGGGGGAGGGGATACGCAGTATTTT
CDR3: CASGPFGGGDTQYF

J: TRBJ2-7
size: NA
D: NA
V: TRBV7-2
DNA: TGTGCCAGCAGCCCTAGTGCTCACTACCGGGACGGATACGAGCAGTACTTC
CDR3: CASSPSAHYRDGYEQYF

J: TRBJ2-3
size: many
D: NA
V: TRBV29-1
DNA: TGCAGCGCACAAGTGTCCGGCGATACGCAGTATTTT
CDR3: CSAQVSGDTQYF

J: TRBJ2-2
size: few
D: TRBD1
V: TRBV7-9
DNA: TGTGCCAGCAGCTTCTCCGGGACAGTGAACACCGGGGAGCTGTTTTTT
CDR3: CASSFSGTVNTGELFF

J: TRBJ2-1
size: NA
D: TRBD2
V: TRBV6-2/TRBV6-3
DNA: TGTGCCGGGGGGTCAGGGACTAGCGGGTACAATGAGCAGTTCTTC
CDR3: CAGGSGTSGYNEQFF

J: TRBJ1-1
size: few
D: NA
V: TRBV6-1
DNA: TGTGCCAGCAGTATGTCAGGGTTCACTGAAGCTTTCTTT
CDR3: CASSMSGFTEAFF

J: TRBJ2-1
size: many
D: TRBD2
V: TRBV9
DNA: TGTGCCAGCAGCGTAGGGGGGGGACCTTCCTACAATGAGCAGTTCTTC
CDR3: CASSVGGGPSYNEQFF

J: TRBJ1-2
size: few
D: TRBD1
V: TRBV6-5
DNA: TGTGCCAGCAGTACGCGGGACAGGGGGCTTCATGGCTACACCTTC
CDR3: CASSTRDRGLHGYTF

J: TRBJ2-3
size: NA
D: TRBD1
V: TRBV14
DNA: TGTGCCAGCAGCCAAGATTTACAGGGGATGGTTCATTTT
CDR3: CASSQDLQGMVHF

J: TRBJ2-6
size: many
D: TRBD2
V: TRBV20-1
DNA: TGCAGTGCTAGGGAGCGGGGCTCTGGGGCCAACGTCCTGACTTTC
CDR3: CSARERGSGANVLTF

J: TRBJ1-2
size: NA
D: NA
V: TRBV27
DNA: TGTGCCAGCAGTTTATCGGGGGGTCCTGGCTGGAGTGGCTACACCTTC
CDR3: CASSLSGGPGWSGYTF

J: TRBJ2-5
size: NA
D: TRBD1
V: TRBV7-2
DNA: TGTGCCAGCAGCCCCTTGACAGGGTCCGAGACCCAGTACTTC
CDR3: CASSPLTGSETQYF

J: TRBJ1-6
size: few
D: NA
V: TRBV7-2
DNA: TGTGCCAGCAGCTTGAGGGGTGACTCACCCCTCCACTTT
CDR3: CASSLRGDSPLHF

J: TRBJ2-1
size: medium-sized
D: NA
V: TRBV15
DNA: TGTGCCACCAGCGACGGCCTGTACAATGAGCAGTTCTTC
CDR3: CATSDGLYNEQFF

J: TRBJ2-1
size: NA
D: TRBD2
V: TRBV28
DNA: TGTGCCAGCAGCCCAGCGGGGGGGGTCCCCAATGAGCAGTTCTTC
CDR3: CASSPAGGVPNEQFF

J: TRBJ1-4
size: few
D: NA
V: TRBV12-3/TRBV12-4
DNA: TGTGCCAGCAGACGCAGGGTCGAGGGAGAAAATGAAAAACTGTTTTTT
CDR3: CASRRRVEGENEKLFF

J: TRBJ2-2
size: few
D: NA
V: TRBV5-1
DNA: TGCGCCAGCCGACAGGCGGGGAGGAACACCGGGGAGCTGTTTTTT
CDR3: CASRQAGRNTGELFF

J: TRBJ2-1
size: many
D: NA
V: TRBV20-1
DNA: TGCAGTGCTAGACACGGGACGGTCGGGGAGCAGTTCTTC
CDR3: CSARHGTVGEQFF

J: TRBJ1-2
size: few
D: TRBD1
V: TRBV14
DNA: TGTGCCAGCAGCCTCCAGGGGGGGCGAGGAAACTATGGCTACACCTTC
CDR3: CASSLQGGRGNYGYTF

J: TRBJ1-1
size: many
D: NA
V: TRBV12-3/TRBV12-4
DNA: TGTGCCAGCAGTTTATACTCGGCTGAAGCTTTCTTT
CDR3: CASSLYSAEAFF

J: TRBJ2-3
size: many
D: TRBD1
V: TRBV6-4
DNA: TGTGCCAGCAGTGACGGGACAGGGGGCCCAGATACGCAGTATTTT
CDR3: CASSDGTGGPDTQYF

J: TRBJ2-7
size: NA
D: NA
V: TRBV7-8
DNA: TGTGCCAGCAGCCGTCCCCGGGACAATAACTACGAGCAGTACTTC
CDR3: CASSRPRDNNYEQYF

J: TRBJ1-5
size: NA
D: NA
V: TRBV6-6
DNA: TGTGCCAGCAGTGCCGCAGGGGTGGGGATCAATCAGCCCCAGCATTTT
CDR3: CASSAAGVGINQPQHF

J: TRBJ1-1
size: NA
D: NA
V: TRBV5-1
DNA: TGCGCCAGCAGCCCACCAGGGGCCACTGAAGCTTTCTTT
CDR3: CASSPPGATEAFF

J: TRBJ2-7
size: NA
D: NA
V: TRBV6-6
DNA: TGTGCCAGCACCACCGGGGACCTACGCTTGTACTTC
CDR3: CASTTGDLRLYF

J: TRBJ2-2
size: few
D: TRBD1
V: TRBV5-1
DNA: TGCGCCAGCAGCTTGGAGACGACAGGGCCTACCGGGGAGCTGTTTTTT
CDR3: CASSLETTGPTGELFF

J: TRBJ2-7
size: few
D: TRBD1
V: TRBV2
DNA: TGTGCCAGCATCTGGCCCAGGGGGTACGAGCAGTACTTC
CDR3: CASIWPRGYEQYF

J: TRBJ2-7
size: NA
D: NA
V: TRBV11-2
DNA: TGTGCCAGCAGCTACTCCGGAGCCGAGCAGTACTTC
CDR3: CASSYSGAEQYF

J: TRBJ2-3
size: many
D: TRBD1
V: TRBV20-1
DNA: TGCAGTACGGGACAGGGTTTAAGCACAGATACGCAGTATTTT
CDR3: CSTGQGLSTDTQYF

J: TRBJ2-3
size: NA
D: TRBD1
V: TRBV6-9
DNA: TGTGCTAGCAGTTGGACAGGGCCAGATACGCAGTATTTT
CDR3: CASSWTGPDTQYF

J: TRBJ1-5
size: many
D: NA
V: TRBV20-1
DNA: TGCAGTGCTTCTGGGTCGTACAGCGGGCAGCAGCCCCAGCATTTT
CDR3: CSASGSYSGQQPQHF

J: TRBJ2-5
size: NA
D: TRBD2
V: TRBV23-1
DNA: TGCGCCAGCAGTCAATCAATAGCGGGGGGGAAAGAGACCCAGTACTTC
CDR3: CASSQSIAGGKETQYF

J: TRBJ1-5
size: few
D: NA
V: TRBV12-5
DNA: TGTGCGAATCAGCCCCAGCATTTT
CDR3: CANQPQHF

J: TRBJ1-1
size: NA
D: NA
V: TRBV12-3/TRBV12-4
DNA: TGTGCCAGCAGCCCCAGCACTGAAGCTTTCTTT
CDR3: CASSPSTEAFF

J: TRBJ2-2
size: NA
D: NA
V: TRBV28
DNA: TGTGCCAGCAGGGATTCGTACGGGGCCGGGGAGCTGTTTTTT
CDR3: CASRDSYGAGELFF

J: TRBJ1-5
size: few
D: NA
V: TRBV2
DNA: TGTGCCACCAGCCTTCAGTCCATTAGCAATCAGCCCCAGCATTTT
CDR3: CATSLQSISNQPQHF

J: TRBJ1-4
size: few
D: NA
V: TRBV28
DNA: TGTGCCAGTAGACCGACAGCTCGGGAAAAACTGTTTTTT
CDR3: CASRPTAREKLFF